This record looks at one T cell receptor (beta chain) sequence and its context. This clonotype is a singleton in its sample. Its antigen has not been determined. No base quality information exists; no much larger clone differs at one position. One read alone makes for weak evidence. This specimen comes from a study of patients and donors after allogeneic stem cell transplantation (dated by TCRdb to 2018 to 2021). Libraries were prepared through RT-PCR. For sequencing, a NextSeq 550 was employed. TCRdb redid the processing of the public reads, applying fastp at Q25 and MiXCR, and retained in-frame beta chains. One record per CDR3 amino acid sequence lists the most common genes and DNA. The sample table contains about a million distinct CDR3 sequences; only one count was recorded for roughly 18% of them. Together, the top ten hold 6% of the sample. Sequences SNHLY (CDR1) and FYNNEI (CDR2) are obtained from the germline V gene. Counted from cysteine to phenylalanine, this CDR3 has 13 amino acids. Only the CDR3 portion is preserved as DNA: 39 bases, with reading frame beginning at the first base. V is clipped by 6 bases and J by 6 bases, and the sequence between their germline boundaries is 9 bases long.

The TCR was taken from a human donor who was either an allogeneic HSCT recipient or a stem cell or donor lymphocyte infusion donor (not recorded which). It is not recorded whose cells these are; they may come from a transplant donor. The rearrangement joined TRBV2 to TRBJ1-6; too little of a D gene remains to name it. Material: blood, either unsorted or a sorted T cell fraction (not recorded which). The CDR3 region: CASRPVRNSPLHF. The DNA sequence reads TGTGCCAGCAGGCCCGTTCGTAATTCACCCCTCCACTTT.